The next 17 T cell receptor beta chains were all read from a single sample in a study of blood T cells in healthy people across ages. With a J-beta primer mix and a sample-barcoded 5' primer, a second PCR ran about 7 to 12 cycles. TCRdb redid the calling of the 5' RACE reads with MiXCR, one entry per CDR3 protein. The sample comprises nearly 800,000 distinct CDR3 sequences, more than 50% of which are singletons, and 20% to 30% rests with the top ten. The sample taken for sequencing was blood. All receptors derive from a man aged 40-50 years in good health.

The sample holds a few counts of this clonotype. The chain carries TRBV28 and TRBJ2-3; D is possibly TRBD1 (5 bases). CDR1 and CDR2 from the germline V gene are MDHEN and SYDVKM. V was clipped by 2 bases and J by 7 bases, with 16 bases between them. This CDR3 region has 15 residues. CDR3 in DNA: TGTGCCAGCAGTTTAACCCGCAGGGCTTTCTATACGCAGTATTTT. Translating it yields CASSLTRRAFYTQYF.

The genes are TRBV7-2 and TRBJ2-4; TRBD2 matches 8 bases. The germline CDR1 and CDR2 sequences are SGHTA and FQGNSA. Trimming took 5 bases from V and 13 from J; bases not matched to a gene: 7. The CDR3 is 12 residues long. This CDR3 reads CASSITGREQYF. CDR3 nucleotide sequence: TGTGCCAGCAGCATCACCGGGAGGGAGCAGTACTTC.

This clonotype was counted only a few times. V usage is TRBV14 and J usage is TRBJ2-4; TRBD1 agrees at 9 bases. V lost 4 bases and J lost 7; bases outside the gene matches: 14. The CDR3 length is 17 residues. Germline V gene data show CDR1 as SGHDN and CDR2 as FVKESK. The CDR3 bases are TGTGCCAGCAGCCCTACCCCAGGAAGGACAGGGGATAACATTCAGTACTTC. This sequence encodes CASSPTPGRTGDNIQYF.

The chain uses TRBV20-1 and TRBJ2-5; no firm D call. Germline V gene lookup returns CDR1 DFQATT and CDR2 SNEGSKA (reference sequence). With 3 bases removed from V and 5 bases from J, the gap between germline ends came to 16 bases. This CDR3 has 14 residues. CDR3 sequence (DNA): TGCAGTGCTAGTTGGGTCAGCCGCTGGGAGACCCAGTACTTC. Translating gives CSASWVSRWETQYF.

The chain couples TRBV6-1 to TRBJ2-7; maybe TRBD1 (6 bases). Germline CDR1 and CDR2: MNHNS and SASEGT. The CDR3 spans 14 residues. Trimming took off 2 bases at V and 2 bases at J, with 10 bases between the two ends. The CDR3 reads CASSEQQGTYEQYF. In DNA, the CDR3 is TGTGCCAGCAGTGAACAACAGGGTACCTACGAGCAGTACTTC.

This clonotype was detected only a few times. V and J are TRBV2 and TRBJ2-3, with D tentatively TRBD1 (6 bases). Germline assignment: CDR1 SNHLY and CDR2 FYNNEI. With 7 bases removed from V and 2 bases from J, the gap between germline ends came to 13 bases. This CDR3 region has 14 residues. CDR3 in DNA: TGTGCCAGCAAAGAGACAGGCCCCACAGATACGCAGTATTTT. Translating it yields CASKETGPTDTQYF.

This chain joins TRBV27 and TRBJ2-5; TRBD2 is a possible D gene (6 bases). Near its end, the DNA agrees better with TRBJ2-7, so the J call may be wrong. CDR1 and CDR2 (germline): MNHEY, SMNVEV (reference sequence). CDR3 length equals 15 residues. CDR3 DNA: TGTGCCAGCAGTCCGCGGGACTTCGGGGCCTACGAGCAGTACTTC. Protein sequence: CASSPRDFGAYEQYF.

The CDR3: CASSVGAGTQYF. CDR3 DNA: TGTGCCAGCAGCGTAGGGGCGGGAACGCAGTATTTT. This rearrangement joins TRBV9 to TRBJ2-3; D may be TRBD2 (6 bases). V was cut by 0 bases and J by 9 bases, with 8 bases left in between. This CDR3 is 12 amino acids long. CDR1 and CDR2 from the germline V gene are SGDLS and YYNGEE.

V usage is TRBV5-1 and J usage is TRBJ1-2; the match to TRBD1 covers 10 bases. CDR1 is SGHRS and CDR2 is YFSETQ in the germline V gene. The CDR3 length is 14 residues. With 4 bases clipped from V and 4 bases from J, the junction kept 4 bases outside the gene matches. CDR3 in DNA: TGCGCCAGCAGCCCGACAGGGGGCCGCTATGGCTACACCTTC. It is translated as CASSPTGGRYGYTF.

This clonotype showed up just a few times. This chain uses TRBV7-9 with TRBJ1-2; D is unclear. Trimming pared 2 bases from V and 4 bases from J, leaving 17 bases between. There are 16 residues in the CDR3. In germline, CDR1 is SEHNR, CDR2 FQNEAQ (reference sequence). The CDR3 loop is CASSLLWVSEVYGYTF. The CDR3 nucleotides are TGTGCCAGCAGCTTATTGTGGGTGTCCGAGGTCTATGGCTACACCTTC.

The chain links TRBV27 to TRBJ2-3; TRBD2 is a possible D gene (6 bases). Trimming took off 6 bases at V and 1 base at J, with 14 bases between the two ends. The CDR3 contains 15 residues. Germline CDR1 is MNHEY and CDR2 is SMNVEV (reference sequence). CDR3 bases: TGTGCCAGCAGCGCCGGGGGACCAGGCACAGATACGCAGTATTTT. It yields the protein CASSAGGPGTDTQYF.

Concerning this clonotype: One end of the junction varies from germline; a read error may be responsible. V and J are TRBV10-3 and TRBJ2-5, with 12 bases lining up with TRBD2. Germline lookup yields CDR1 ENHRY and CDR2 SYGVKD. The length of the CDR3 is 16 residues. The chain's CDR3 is CAISKGLAGTQGTQYF. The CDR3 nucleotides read TGTGCCATCAGTAAAGGACTAGCGGGGACCCAAGGGACCCAGTACTTC.

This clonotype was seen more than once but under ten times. As DNA, the CDR3 is TGTGCCAGCAGCTTAAGGGGGCTAGATGGAGGCTACACCTTC. Its translation is CASSLRGLDGGYTF. This sequence joins TRBV7-8 and TRBJ1-2, with 7 bases fitting TRBD1. This CDR3 region has 14 residues. CDR1 is SGHVS and CDR2 is FQNEAQ in the germline V gene. Trimming at V came to 2 bases and at J to 8 bases, leaving 8 bases not matched to a gene.

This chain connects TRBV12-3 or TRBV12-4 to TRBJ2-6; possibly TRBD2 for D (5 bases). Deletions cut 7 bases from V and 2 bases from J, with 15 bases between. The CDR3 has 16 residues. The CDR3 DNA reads TGTGCCAGCACCTTAGAGGTCGGGGCTGGGGCCAACGTCCTGACTTTC. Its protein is CASTLEVGAGANVLTF.

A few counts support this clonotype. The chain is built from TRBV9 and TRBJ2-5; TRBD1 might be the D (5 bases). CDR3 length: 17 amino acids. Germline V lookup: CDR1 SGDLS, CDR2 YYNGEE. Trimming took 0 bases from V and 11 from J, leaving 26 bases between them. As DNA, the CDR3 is TGTGCCAGCAGCGTAGGTAGACAGATTAGTGATAGCAATGAGCAGTACTTC. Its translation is CASSVGRQISDSNEQYF. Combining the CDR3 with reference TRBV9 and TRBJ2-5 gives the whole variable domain DSGVTQTPKHLITATGQRVTLRCSPRSGDLSVYWYQQSLDQGLQFLIQYYNGEERAKGNILERFSAQQFPDLHSELNLSSLELGDSALYFCASSVGRQISDSNEQYFGPGTRLLVL.

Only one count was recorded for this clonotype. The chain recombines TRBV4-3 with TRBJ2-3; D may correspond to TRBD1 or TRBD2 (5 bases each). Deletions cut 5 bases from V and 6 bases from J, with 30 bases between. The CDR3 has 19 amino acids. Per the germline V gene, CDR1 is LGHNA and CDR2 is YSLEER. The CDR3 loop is CASSWGPPSLWGRRDTQYF. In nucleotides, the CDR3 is TGCGCCAGCAGCTGGGGCCCCCCGTCGTTATGGGGGAGACGTGATACGCAGTATTTT.

The CDR3 DNA follows: TGTGCCAGCAGCCAAGATAGCGGGAGGGGCACTGAAGCTTTCTTT. This codes for CASSQDSGRGTEAFF. The chain recombines TRBV3-1 with TRBJ1-1, with D maybe TRBD1 (5 bases). This CDR3 region has 15 residues. V gave up 0 bases and J gave up 4 bases, with 12 bases separating them. Germline V gene sequence: CDR1 LGHDT, CDR2 YNNKEL (reference sequence).